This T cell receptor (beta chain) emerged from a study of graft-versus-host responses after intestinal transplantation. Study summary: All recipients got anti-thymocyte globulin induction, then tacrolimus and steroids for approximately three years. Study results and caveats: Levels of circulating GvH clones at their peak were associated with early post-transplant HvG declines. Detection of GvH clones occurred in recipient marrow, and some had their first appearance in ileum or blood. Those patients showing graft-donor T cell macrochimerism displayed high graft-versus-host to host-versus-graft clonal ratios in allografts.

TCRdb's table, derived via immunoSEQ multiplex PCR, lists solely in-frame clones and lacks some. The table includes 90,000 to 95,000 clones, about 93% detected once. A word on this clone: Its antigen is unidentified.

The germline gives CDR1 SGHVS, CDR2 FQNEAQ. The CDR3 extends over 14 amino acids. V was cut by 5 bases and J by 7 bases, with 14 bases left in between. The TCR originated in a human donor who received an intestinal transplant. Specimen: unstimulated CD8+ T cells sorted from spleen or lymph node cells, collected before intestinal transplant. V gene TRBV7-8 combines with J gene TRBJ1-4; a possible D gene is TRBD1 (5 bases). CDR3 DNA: TGTGCCAGCAGCCCCACAGGTTCGGGTGAAAAACTGTTTTTT. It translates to CASSPTGSGEKLFF.